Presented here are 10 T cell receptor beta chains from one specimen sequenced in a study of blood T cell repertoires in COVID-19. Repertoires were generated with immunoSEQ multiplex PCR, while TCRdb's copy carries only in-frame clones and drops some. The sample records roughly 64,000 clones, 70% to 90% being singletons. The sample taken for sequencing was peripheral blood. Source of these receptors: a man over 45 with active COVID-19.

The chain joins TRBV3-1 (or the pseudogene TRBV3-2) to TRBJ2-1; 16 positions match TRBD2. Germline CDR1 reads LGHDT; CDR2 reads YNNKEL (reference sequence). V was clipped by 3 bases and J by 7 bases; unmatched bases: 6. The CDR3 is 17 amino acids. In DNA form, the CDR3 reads TGTGCCAGCAGCCATTCGGGACTAGCGGGGGGGCAAAATGAGCAGTTCTTC. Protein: CASSHSGLAGGQNEQFF.

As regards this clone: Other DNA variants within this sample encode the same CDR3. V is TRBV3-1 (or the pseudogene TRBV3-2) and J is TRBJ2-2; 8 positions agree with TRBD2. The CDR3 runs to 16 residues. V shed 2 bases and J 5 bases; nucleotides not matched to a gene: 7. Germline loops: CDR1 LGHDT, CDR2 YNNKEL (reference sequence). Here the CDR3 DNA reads TGTGCCAGCAGCCAACGGGAGGGAAGTATGACCGGGGAGCTGTTTTTT. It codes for CASSQREGSMTGELFF.

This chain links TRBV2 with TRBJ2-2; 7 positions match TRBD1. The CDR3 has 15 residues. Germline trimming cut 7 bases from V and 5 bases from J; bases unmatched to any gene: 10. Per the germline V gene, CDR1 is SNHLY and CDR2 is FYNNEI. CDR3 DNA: TGTGCCAGCAATCCCAGGACAGGCGGGACCGGGGAGCTGTTTTTT. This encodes CASNPRTGGTGELFF. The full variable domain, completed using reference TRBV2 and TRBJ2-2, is EPEVTQTPSHQVTQMGQEVILRCVPISNHLYFYWYRQILGQKVEFLVSFYNNEISEKSEIFDDQFSVERPDGSNFTLKIRSTKLEDSAMYFCASNPRTGGTGELFFGEGSRLTVL.

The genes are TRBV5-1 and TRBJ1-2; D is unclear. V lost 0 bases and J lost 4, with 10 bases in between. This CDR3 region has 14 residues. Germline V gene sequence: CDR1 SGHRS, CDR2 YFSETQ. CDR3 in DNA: TGCGCCAGCAGCTTGGAAGAGACTTCCTATGGCTACACCTTC. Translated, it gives CASSLEETSYGYTF.

This chain's CDR3 is CASSLGQGEGYTF. DNA for the CDR3: TGTGCCAGCAGTTTGGGACAGGGGGAAGGCTACACCTTC. V usage is TRBV2 and J usage is TRBJ1-2; 11 bases line up with TRBD1. Germline V gene data show CDR1 as SNHLY and CDR2 as FYNNEI. CDR3 length: 13 residues. V lost 5 bases, J lost 8 bases, and 4 bases stayed unmatched.

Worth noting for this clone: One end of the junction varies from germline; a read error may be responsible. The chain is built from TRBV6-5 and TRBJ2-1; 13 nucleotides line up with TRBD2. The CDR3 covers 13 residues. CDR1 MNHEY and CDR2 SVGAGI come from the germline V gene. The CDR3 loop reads CASRLTSGGDTVF. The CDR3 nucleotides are TGTGCCAGCAGGCTCACTAGCGGGGGGGATACTGTCTTC.

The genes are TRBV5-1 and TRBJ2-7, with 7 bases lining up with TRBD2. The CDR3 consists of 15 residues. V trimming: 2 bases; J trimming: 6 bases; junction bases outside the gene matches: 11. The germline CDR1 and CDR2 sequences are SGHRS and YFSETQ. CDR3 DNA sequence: TGCGCCAGCAGCTTAGGTCTAGCGGAAGTCTCCGAGCAGTACTTC. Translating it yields CASSLGLAEVSEQYF.

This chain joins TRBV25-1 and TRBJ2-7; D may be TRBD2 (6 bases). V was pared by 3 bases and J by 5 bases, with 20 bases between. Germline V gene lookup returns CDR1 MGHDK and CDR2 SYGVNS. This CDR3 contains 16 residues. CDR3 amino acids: CASSDRAGPWGDEQYF. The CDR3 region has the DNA TGTGCCAGCAGTGATCGGGCGGGACCTTGGGGGGACGAGCAGTACTTC.

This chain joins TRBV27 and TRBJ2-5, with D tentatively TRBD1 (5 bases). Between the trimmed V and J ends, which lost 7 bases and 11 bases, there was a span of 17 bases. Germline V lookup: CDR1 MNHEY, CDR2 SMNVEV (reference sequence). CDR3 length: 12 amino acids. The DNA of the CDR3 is TGTGCCAGCACAGGGCCGGCCAGGGTGCAGTACTTC. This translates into CASTGPARVQYF.

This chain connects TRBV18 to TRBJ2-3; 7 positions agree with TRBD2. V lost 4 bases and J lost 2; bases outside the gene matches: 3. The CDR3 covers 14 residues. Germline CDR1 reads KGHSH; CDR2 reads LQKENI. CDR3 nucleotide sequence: TGTGCCAGCTCACAGGGACTAAACACAGATACGCAGTATTTT. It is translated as CASSQGLNTDTQYF.